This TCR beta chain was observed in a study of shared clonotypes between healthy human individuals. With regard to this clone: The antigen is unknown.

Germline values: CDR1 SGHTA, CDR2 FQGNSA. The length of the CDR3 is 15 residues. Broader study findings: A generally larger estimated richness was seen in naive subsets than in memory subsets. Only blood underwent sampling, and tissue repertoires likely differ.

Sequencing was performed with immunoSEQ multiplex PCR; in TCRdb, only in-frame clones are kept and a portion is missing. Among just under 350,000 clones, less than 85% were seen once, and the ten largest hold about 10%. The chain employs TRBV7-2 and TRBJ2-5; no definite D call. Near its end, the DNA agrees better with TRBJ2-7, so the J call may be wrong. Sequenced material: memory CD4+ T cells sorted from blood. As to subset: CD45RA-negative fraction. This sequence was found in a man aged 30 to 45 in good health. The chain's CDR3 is CASSQTPGVSYEQYF. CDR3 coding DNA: TGTGCCAGCAGTCAGACCCCGGGCGTTTCCTACGAGCAGTACTTC.